This T cell receptor (beta chain) was identified in a study of blood T cells in healthy people across ages. A second PCR of 7 to 11 cycles used a sample-barcoded 5' primer and a J-beta primer mix. TCRdb itself ran the 5' RACE reads through MiXCR, one entry per CDR3 protein. This sample carries 850,000 to 1,000,000 distinct CDR3 sequences, about 53% of them seen once, and the ten largest clones take over 20%. The V gene lost 5 bases and the J gene lost 6 bases, with 9 bases spanning the gap. The CDR3 loop spans 12 amino acids. The germline CDR1 and CDR2 sequences are SGHAT and FQNNGV. This clonotype was detected only a few times.

The sequenced material came from blood. The rearrangement uses TRBV11-2 and TRBJ2-3; D uncertain. The sequence derives from an older woman in good health. The CDR3 DNA sequence: TGTGCCAGCAGCGTCGTTTGGGATACGCAGTATTTT. As protein: CASSVVWDTQYF.